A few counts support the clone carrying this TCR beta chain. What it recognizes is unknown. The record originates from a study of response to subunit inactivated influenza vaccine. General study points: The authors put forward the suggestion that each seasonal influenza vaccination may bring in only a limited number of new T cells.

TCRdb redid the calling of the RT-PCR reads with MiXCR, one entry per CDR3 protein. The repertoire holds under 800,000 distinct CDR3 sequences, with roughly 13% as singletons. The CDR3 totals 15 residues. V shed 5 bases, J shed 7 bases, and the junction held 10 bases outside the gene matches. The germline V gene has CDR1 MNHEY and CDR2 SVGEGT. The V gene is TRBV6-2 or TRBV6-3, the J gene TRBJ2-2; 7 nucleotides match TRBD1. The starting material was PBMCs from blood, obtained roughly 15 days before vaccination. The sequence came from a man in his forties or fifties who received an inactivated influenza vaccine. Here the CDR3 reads CASSPGGNIGGELFF. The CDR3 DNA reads TGTGCCAGCAGTCCAGGGGGAAACATCGGCGGGGAGCTGTTTTTT.